This TCR beta chain was profiled in a study of blood T cell repertoires in COVID-19. Overall study context: The cDNA or gDNA used as material had been derived from T cells, B-cell-depleted T cells, or PBMCs.

Study processing details: From reference gene primer amplification, estimates of nucleated cell counts were derived. Method: immunoSEQ multiplex PCR; TCRdb's copy keeps in-frame clones and lacks some. V and J calls and clone size are copied from that table; D and trimming were computed from the DNA. The sample lists tens of thousands of clones, about four fifths occurring once. Sequencing was performed on peripheral blood. The receptor's source is a man aged 80 or over with acute or convalescent COVID-19.

The CDR3 region is CASSASGTGPYYGYTF. Here the CDR3 DNA reads TGTGCCAGCAGTGCCTCCGGGACAGGGCCCTACTATGGCTACACCTTC. The J gene is TRBJ1-2, the V gene TRBV6-1, with TRBD1 matching over 9 bases. Germline V gene sequence: CDR1 MNHNS, CDR2 SASEGT. Trimming cost V 4 bases and J 3 bases; bases outside gene matches: 9. The CDR3 length is 16 residues.